The 10 T cell receptor beta chains given below trace back to one sample, sequenced in a study of T cell responses to AZD1222 COVID-19 vaccine. The method was immunoSEQ multiplex PCR; TCRdb's version includes in-frame clones alone and lacks a portion of them. Found here are fewer than 130,000 clones, approximately 94% of them singletons; the top ten hold 2.9%. Sequencing was performed on peripheral blood, taken 28 days after the second AZD1222 dose. These receptor sequences come from an adult who received the AZD1222 COVID-19 vaccine.

The chain combines TRBV7-8 with TRBJ2-7; D tentatively fits TRBD1 or TRBD2 (6 bases each). V gave up 1 base and J gave up 4 bases, with 11 bases separating them. Germline-derived CDR1 and CDR2 are SGHVS and FQNEAQ. The CDR3 length is 14 residues. DNA for the CDR3: TGTGCCAGCAGCTTAGTGGGGGGCGGGTACGAGCAGTACTTC. Translated, it gives CASSLVGGGYEQYF. The variable domain in full, with the rest retrieved from reference TRBV7-8 and TRBJ2-7, is GAGVSQSPRYKVAKRGQDVALRCDPISGHVSLFWYQQALGQGPEFLTYFQNEAQLDKSGLPSDRFFAERPEGSVSTLKIQRTQQEDSAVYLCASSLVGGGYEQYFGPGTRLTVT.

The rearrangement uses TRBV5-1 and TRBJ1-3, with TRBD1 identical over 8 bases. This CDR3 contains 18 residues. Per germline, CDR1 SGHRS and CDR2 YFSETQ. V lost 0 bases, J lost 4 bases, and 12 bases stayed unmatched. Written as DNA, the CDR3 is TGCGCCAGCAGCTTGGCCCCTCCACAGGGGGGAGTAGGAAACACCATATATTTT. This translates into CASSLAPPQGGVGNTIYF.

The CDR3 spells CSVENLGEQFF. CDR3 nucleotides: TGCAGCGTTGAAAATCTTGGTGAGCAGTTCTTC. The chain carries TRBV29-1 and TRBJ2-1, with D unresolved. The germline V gene has CDR1 SQVTM and CDR2 ANQGSEA. The CDR3 length is 11 residues. The germline V and J ends were trimmed by 2 bases and 9 bases, with 8 bases remaining between them.

The V and J genes are TRBV10-1 and TRBJ1-1, with unresolved D. The CDR3 loop spans 11 amino acids. The V and J ends lost 4 bases and 6 bases respectively, with 6 bases between them. Germline CDR1 WNHNN, CDR2 SYGVQD (reference sequence). The chain's CDR3 is CASSGFAEAFF. CDR3 in DNA: TGCGCCAGCAGTGGGTTCGCTGAAGCTTTCTTT.

Only a few counts were recorded for this clone. The chain carries TRBV3-1 (or the pseudogene TRBV3-2) and TRBJ2-7, with TRBD2 as a possible D gene (5 bases). The CDR3 contains 13 residues. V was trimmed by 5 bases and J by 2 bases, leaving 10 bases between them. CDR1 and CDR2 from the germline V gene are LGHDT and YNNKEL (reference sequence). The CDR3 sequence: CASSLAHTYEQYF. The CDR3 nucleotides read TGTGCCAGCAGCTTAGCGCATACCTACGAGCAGTACTTC.

The V call is TRBV27, the J call TRBJ2-1, with 15 bases identical to TRBD2. V gave up 6 bases and J gave up 9 bases; unmatched junction bases: 3. Germline V gene lookup returns CDR1 MNHEY and CDR2 SMNVEV (reference sequence). The CDR3 is 14 amino acids. The chain's CDR3 is CASSEGLAGGEQFF. CDR3 DNA sequence: TGTGCCAGCAGCGAGGGACTAGCGGGGGGTGAGCAGTTCTTC.

The chain carries TRBV5-1 and TRBJ2-7; D gene ambiguous. From germline, CDR1 is SGHRS and CDR2 YFSETQ. This CDR3 contains 15 residues. Trimming took off 0 bases at V and 3 bases at J, with 13 bases between the two ends. The CDR3 sequence: CASSLEERVGYEQYF. In DNA, the CDR3 is TGCGCCAGCAGCTTGGAGGAACGGGTGGGCTACGAGCAGTACTTC.

This chain connects TRBV11-3 to TRBJ1-2, with D perhaps matching TRBD1 (5 bases). This CDR3 is 16 amino acids long. Trimming took off 5 bases at V and 2 bases at J, with 18 bases between the two ends. Germline lookup yields CDR1 SGHNT and CDR2 YENEEA. Written as DNA, the CDR3 is TGTGCCAGCAGCGCCCGGGGCACCAAACACAACTATGGCTACACCTTC. Protein: CASSARGTKHNYGYTF.

J is TRBJ2-1 and V is TRBV9; 8 bases line up with TRBD1. V was clipped by 0 bases and J by 16 bases; unmatched bases: 9. Per germline, CDR1 SGDLS and CDR2 YYNGEE. The CDR3 loop spans 13 amino acids. In DNA form, the CDR3 reads TGTGCCAGCAGCGTAGCATCTTGGGACAGGATCTTCTTC. It encodes CASSVASWDRIFF.

DNA of the CDR3: TGTGCCAGCACCCTCGACAGGGGTAATCAGCCCCAGCATTTT. It is translated as CASTLDRGNQPQHF. V and J are TRBV2 and TRBJ1-5, with 8 bases aligning to TRBD1. There are 14 residues in the CDR3. J lost 4 bases, V lost 7 bases, and 6 bases had no gene match. The germline gives CDR1 SNHLY, CDR2 FYNNEI.